This T cell receptor (beta chain) appears in the sequencing data of a study of CD8+CD57+ T cells in acquired aplastic anemia. Study as a whole: The sorted CD4+ and CD8+ cells yielded an average roughly 3 ug of DNA.

Patients chosen for sequencing had CD8+CD57+ cells that had expanded, as shown by flow cytometry. Study-wide findings and caveats: CD8+ Simpson's diversity showed no significant patient-control difference.

The template used for profiling TCR beta VDJ and CDR3 was genomic DNA. TCRdb itself ran the reads through MiXCR, one entry per CDR3 protein. The profile covers 250,000 to 300,000 distinct CDR3 sequences, with approximately 58% appearing a single time and roughly 1.3% taken by the ten largest. The CDR3 sequence is 13 residues long. V lost 1 base, J lost 8 bases, and 12 bases lay in between. Germline loops: CDR1 SGHRS, CDR2 YFSETQ. A remark on this clonotype: Antigen specificity is unknown.

This TCR was recovered from a human donor with aplastic anemia. The V gene is TRBV5-1, the J gene TRBJ1-2; tentative D call: TRBD1 (5 bases). The sample comprised sorted CD4+, CD8+, or CD8+CD57+ T cells (not recorded which) from PBMCs. CDR3 sequence (DNA): TGCGCCAGCAGCTTGATACAGGACGCGGGCTACACCTTC. It specifies CASSLIQDAGYTF.